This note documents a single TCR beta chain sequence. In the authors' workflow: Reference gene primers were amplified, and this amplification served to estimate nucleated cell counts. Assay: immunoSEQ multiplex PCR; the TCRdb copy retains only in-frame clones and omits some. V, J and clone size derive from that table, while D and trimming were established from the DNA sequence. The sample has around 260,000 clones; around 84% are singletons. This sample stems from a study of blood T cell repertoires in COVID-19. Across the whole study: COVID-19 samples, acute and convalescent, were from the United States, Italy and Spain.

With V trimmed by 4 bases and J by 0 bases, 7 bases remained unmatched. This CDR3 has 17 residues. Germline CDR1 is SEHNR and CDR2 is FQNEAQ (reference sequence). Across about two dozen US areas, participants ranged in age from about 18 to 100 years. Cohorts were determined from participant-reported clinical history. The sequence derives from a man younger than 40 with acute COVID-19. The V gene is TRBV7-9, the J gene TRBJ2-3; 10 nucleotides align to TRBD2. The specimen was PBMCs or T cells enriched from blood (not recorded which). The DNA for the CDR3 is TGTGCCAGCAGCTGGGGACTAGCGCGCCCTAGCACAGATACGCAGTATTTT. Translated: CASSWGLARPSTDTQYF.